These 30 T cell receptor beta chains came from one sample sequenced in a study of OX40 agonist ivuxolimab in advanced cancers. Only in-frame clones appear in the TCRdb table, and some are missing; sequencing was by immunoSEQ multiplex PCR. The profile shows 37,000 or so clones, 87% of them singletons. The material was CD4+ or CD8+ T cells sorted from blood, obtained in a trial of the OX40 agonist ivuxolimab. These receptors were taken from an adult with an advanced solid tumor such as melanoma, head and neck, liver or kidney cancer.

The J gene is TRBJ2-7, the V gene TRBV6-5; unclear D gene. Trimming took 2 bases from V and 2 from J, leaving 7 bases between them. The length of the CDR3 is 13 residues. CDR1 MNHEY and CDR2 SVGAGI come from the germline V gene. The CDR3 here is CASSYGQTYEQYF. As DNA, the CDR3 is TGTGCCAGCAGTTACGGGCAGACCTACGAGCAGTACTTC.

The chain has TRBV7-2 and TRBJ2-7, with D perhaps given as TRBD1 or TRBD2 (5 bases each). Deletions cut 5 bases from V and 2 bases from J, with 16 bases between. This CDR3 is 15 amino acids long. Germline-derived CDR1 and CDR2 are SGHTA and FQGNSA. CDR3 loop: CASSPSGTHTYEQYF. Here the CDR3 DNA reads TGTGCCAGCAGCCCCTCCGGGACCCATACCTACGAGCAGTACTTC.

V usage is TRBV4-3 and J usage is TRBJ2-7; TRBD1 aligns across 8 bases. This CDR3 is 15 amino acids long. CDR1 and CDR2 from the germline V gene are LGHNA and YSLEER. Trimming took 3 bases from V and 3 from J; bases not matched to a gene: 7. The chain's CDR3 is CASSQTWTGRYEQYF. The CDR3 coding sequence is TGCGCCAGCAGCCAGACGTGGACAGGGCGCTACGAGCAGTACTTC.

The chain employs TRBV7-9 and TRBJ2-5; D possibly corresponds to TRBD1 (5 bases). Trimming shortened V by 5 bases and J by 5 bases, and 15 bases separated the two germline ends. Germline V CDR1 and CDR2: SEHNR, FQNEAQ (reference sequence). CDR3 length: 14 amino acids. DNA for the CDR3: TGTGCCAGCAGCGCCTCTGGGGCCGGGGAGACCCAGTACTTC. Translation gives CASSASGAGETQYF.

V and J are TRBV7-6 and TRBJ1-1; 8 bases map to TRBD1. CDR1 is SGHVS, CDR2 FNYEAQ, per germline. CDR3 length: 14 amino acids. Trimming removed 5 bases from V and 3 bases from J; junction bases left unmatched: 5. In nucleotides, the CDR3 is TGTGCCAGCAGCCTTGGGACAGGCGACACTGAAGCTTTCTTT. Translation gives CASSLGTGDTEAFF.

The chain has TRBV29-1 and TRBJ2-1, with 8 bases matching TRBD2. The CDR3 is 16 amino acids. CDR1 and CDR2 from the germline V gene are SQVTM and ANQGSEA. With 1 base clipped from V and 7 bases from J, the junction kept 12 bases outside the gene matches. The CDR3 DNA follows: TGCAGCGTTGAAGCACCGGGGGGGGCGAATGGGAATGAGCAGTTCTTC. Encoded protein: CSVEAPGGANGNEQFF.

The table lists this clone with a few counts. The rearrangement links TRBV5-8 to TRBJ2-2; no firm D call. The germline V gene has CDR1 SGHTS and CDR2 YDEGEE. CDR3 length: 11 amino acids. Trimming left V 4 bases short and J 9 bases short, with 7 bases between. CDR3 in amino acids: CASSPPRELFF. Here the CDR3 DNA reads TGTGCCAGCAGCCCTCCCAGGGAGCTGTTTTTT.

The CDR3 DNA reads as TGCGCCAGCAGTGAGTCGTACGGGGACTTCTACGAGCAGTACTTC. Protein: CASSESYGDFYEQYF. V is TRBV10-2 and J is TRBJ2-7; D is perhaps TRBD2 (6 bases). The CDR3 totals 15 residues. Trimming took off 0 bases at V and 3 bases at J, with 12 bases between the two ends. In germline, CDR1 is WSHSY, CDR2 SAAADI.

This clone was counted a few times. The chain is built from TRBV6-4 and TRBJ2-2; the D gene is possibly TRBD1 (6 bases). In germline, CDR1 is MRHNA, CDR2 SNTAGT. The germline V and J ends were trimmed by 6 bases and 6 bases, with 8 bases remaining between them. The CDR3 spans 12 residues. The CDR3 sequence: CASSEGAGELFF. DNA of the CDR3: TGTGCCAGCAGCGAGGGGGCCGGGGAGCTGTTTTTT.

V is TRBV19 and J is TRBJ1-6, with unresolved D. The CDR3 spans 15 residues. Germline CDR1 LNHDA, CDR2 SQIVND (reference sequence). Trimming took off 6 bases at V and 0 bases at J, with 9 bases between the two ends. CDR3 sequence reads: CASRGWNSYNSPLHF. CDR3 sequence (DNA): TGTGCCAGTAGGGGGTGGAACTCCTATAATTCACCCCTCCACTTT.

The V and J genes are TRBV19 and TRBJ2-6; TRBD2 matches 11 bases. Germline CDR1 is LNHDA and CDR2 is SQIVND (reference sequence). The V segment lost 4 bases and the J segment 1 base; nucleotides outside the gene matches: 0. CDR3 length: 16 amino acids. CDR3 sequence (DNA): TGTGCCAGTAGTACTAGCGGGGGGTCTGGGGCCAACGTCCTGACTTTC. This translates into CASSTSGGSGANVLTF.

The chain joins TRBV5-1 to TRBJ2-2, with no clear D. CDR3 length equals 14 residues. Per the germline V gene, CDR1 is SGHRS and CDR2 is YFSETQ. With 1 base removed from V and 5 bases from J, the gap between germline ends came to 9 bases. CDR3 in amino acids: CASSLSVGTGELFF. In DNA form, the CDR3 reads TGCGCCAGCAGCTTGTCGGTGGGAACCGGGGAGCTGTTTTTT.

The chain has TRBV11-3 and TRBJ1-1, with D maybe TRBD1 (5 bases). The CDR3 runs 12 residues. The germline V gene has CDR1 SGHNT and CDR2 YENEEA. V was pared by 5 bases and J by 5 bases, with 9 bases between. CDR3 in DNA: TGTGCCAGCAGCGCGGGGACGACTGAAGCTTTCTTT. It encodes CASSAGTTEAFF.

This clone came up many times. The chain joins TRBV7-2 to TRBJ2-3, with TRBD2 matching over 7 bases. The germline gives CDR1 SGHTA, CDR2 FQGNSA. This CDR3 is 16 amino acids long. Trimming took 5 bases from V and 2 from J; bases not matched to a gene: 10. This CDR3 reads CASSPKLGGYTDTQYF. The CDR3 DNA reads TGTGCCAGCAGCCCTAAGCTGGGGGGGTACACAGATACGCAGTATTTT.

The chain has TRBV18 and TRBJ2-3; the D is unclear. Between the trimmed V and J ends, which lost 0 bases and 1 base, there was a span of 2 bases. CDR3 length: 13 amino acids. Per germline, CDR1 KGHSH and CDR2 LQKENI. The CDR3 reads CASSPPGTDTQYF. CDR3 sequence (DNA): TGTGCCAGCTCACCACCGGGCACAGATACGCAGTATTTT.

The rearrangement links TRBV13 to TRBJ2-7; 7 bases fit TRBD1. V was pared by 6 bases and J by 5 bases, with 16 bases of the junction left unmatched. The CDR3 is made up of 16 amino acids. CDR1 and CDR2 from the germline V gene are PRHDT and FYEKMQ (reference sequence). CDR3 loop: CASSSDGTARAHEQYF. CDR3 DNA: TGTGCCAGCAGTTCAGACGGGACAGCCCGGGCCCACGAGCAGTACTTC.

The chain combines TRBV6-5 with TRBJ2-2; tentative D call: TRBD1 (5 bases). The CDR3 spans 13 residues. Germline CDR1 is MNHEY and CDR2 is SVGAGI. Trimming removed 10 bases from V and 0 bases from J, with 9 bases in between. Here the CDR3 DNA reads TGTGCCACCCAGGGCACGAACACCGGGGAGCTGTTTTTT. Translation: CATQGTNTGELFF.

This chain links TRBV11-3 with TRBJ2-1; 10 bases map to TRBD2. The CDR3 is made up of 14 amino acids. Germline trimming cut 2 bases from V and 6 bases from J; bases unmatched to any gene: 1. The germline CDR1 and CDR2 sequences are SGHNT and YENEEA. The CDR3 protein is CASSLLAGVNEQFF. CDR3 bases: TGTGCCAGCAGCTTACTAGCGGGGGTCAATGAGCAGTTCTTC.

This clone has only one observation. The rearrangement joins TRBV10-3 to TRBJ2-2; D might be TRBD1 or TRBD2, each matching 8 bases. This CDR3 comprises 15 residues. V lost 10 bases and J 7 bases, leaving 22 bases between the germline ends. The germline gives CDR1 ENHRY, CDR2 SYGVKD. The CDR3 DNA sequence: TGTGCCACCATAGCGGGGACAGGACGTAACGGGGAGCTGTTTTTT. Its protein is CATIAGTGRNGELFF.

This chain uses TRBV19 with TRBJ1-5; D gene unclear. This CDR3 spans 12 amino acids. V shed 8 bases and J shed 4 bases, with 9 bases lying between them. CDR1 LNHDA and CDR2 SQIVND come from the germline V gene (reference sequence). This CDR3 reads CASRTPNQPQHF. The CDR3 nucleotides are TGTGCCAGTCGGACCCCGAATCAGCCCCAGCATTTT.

The chain has TRBV29-1 and TRBJ2-2; possibly TRBD1 for D (6 bases). Trimming pared 1 base from V and 8 bases from J, leaving 20 bases between. The CDR3 spans 16 residues. Looked up from germline, CDR1 is SQVTM and CDR2 is ANQGSEA. DNA for the CDR3: TGCAGCGTTGAAGCTCTCGGTCTCCCAGGGGAAGGGGAGCTGTTTTTT. The encoded protein is CSVEALGLPGEGELFF.

The chain employs TRBV19 and TRBJ1-2, with D possibly being TRBD1 (6 bases). CDR1 and CDR2 (germline): LNHDA, SQIVND (reference sequence). The CDR3 consists of 15 residues. Trimming cost V 3 bases and J 4 bases, with 15 bases left between them. CDR3 nucleotide sequence: TGTGCCAGTAGTATCCAGACAGGTCGTTCCTATGGCTACACCTTC. It yields the protein CASSIQTGRSYGYTF. The full variable domain, rest sourced from reference TRBV19 and TRBJ1-2, is DGGITQSPKYLFRKEGQNVTLSCEQNLNHDAMYWYRQDPGQGLRLIYYSQIVNDFQKGDIAEGYSVSREKKESFPLTVTSAQKNPTAFYLCASSIQTGRSYGYTFGSGTRLTVV.

The chain links TRBV30 to TRBJ2-7; tentative D call: TRBD2 (5 bases). The CDR3 runs to 14 residues. Germline lookup yields CDR1 GTSNPN and CDR2 SVGIG (reference sequence). V lost 0 bases, J lost 2 bases, and 11 bases lay in between. In nucleotides, the CDR3 is TGTGCCTGGAGTGTTGAGGGTGCCCCCTACGAGCAGTACTTC. Its translation: CAWSVEGAPYEQYF.

This sequence joins TRBV12-1 and TRBJ2-1; the table's D gene call, TRBD2, was not cross checked with the DNA. TRBV12-1 corresponds to a pseudogene. CDR3 length: 16 amino acids. CDR3 coding DNA: TGTGCCAGCAGACCGCGGGGGTTCCCCTCCTACAATGAGCAGTTCTTC. Amino acid sequence: CASRPRGFPSYNEQFF.

The chain carries TRBV4-3 and TRBJ1-1; a possible D gene is TRBD1 (6 bases). Trimming removed 0 bases from V and 3 bases from J, with 14 bases in between. Germline CDR1 reads LGHNA; CDR2 reads YSLEER. The CDR3 contains 16 residues. For the CDR3, the DNA is TGCGCCAGCAGCCAAGATGGGGGGGGCAGGGACACTGAAGCTTTCTTT. It is translated as CASSQDGGGRDTEAFF.

This chain uses TRBV4-3 with TRBJ1-6; a weak D match, TRBD1 (5 bases). Germline V CDR1 and CDR2: LGHNA, YSLEER. Trimming took off 0 bases at V and 9 bases at J, with 12 bases between the two ends. CDR3 length: 15 residues. This CDR3 reads CASSQDHLGGSPLHF. As DNA, the CDR3 is TGCGCCAGCAGCCAAGATCATCTGGGGGGTTCACCCCTCCACTTT.

This chain connects TRBV5-4 to TRBJ2-7; 9 bases are a match to TRBD2. The CDR3 totals 16 residues. The V segment lost 4 bases and the J segment 0 bases; nucleotides outside the gene matches: 8. The germline gives CDR1 SGHNT, CDR2 YYREEE (reference sequence). The CDR3 here is CASSPEGGGVSYEQYF. CDR3 coding DNA: TGTGCCAGCAGCCCGGAGGGCGGGGGGGTCTCCTACGAGCAGTACTTC.

This clone was detected once. The chain uses TRBV7-2 and TRBJ1-1; 7 bases agree with TRBD1. V dropped 5 bases and J dropped 0; count of bases not matched to a gene: 9. The CDR3 is 16 amino acids. Per germline, CDR1 SGHTA and CDR2 FQGNSA. CDR3 protein: CASSLGTVGMNTEAFF. CDR3 nucleotides: TGTGCCAGCAGCCTCGGGACAGTCGGAATGAACACTGAAGCTTTCTTT.

The chain combines TRBV5-1 with TRBJ2-1; the D gene is possibly TRBD1 (5 bases). The CDR3 is 15 amino acids. Trimming pared 7 bases from V and 7 bases from J, leaving 21 bases between. CDR1 and CDR2 from the germline V gene are SGHRS and YFSETQ. The CDR3 spells CASQPQGFVTNEQFF. CDR3 nucleotides: TGCGCCAGCCAACCCCAGGGATTTGTCACGAATGAGCAGTTCTTC. Using reference TRBV5-1 and TRBJ2-1 for the parts outside the CDR3, the full variable domain is KAGVTQTPRYLIKTRGQQVTLSCSPISGHRSVSWYQQTPGQGLQFLFEYFSETQRNKGNFPGRFSGRQFSNSRSEMNVSTLELGDSALYLCASQPQGFVTNEQFFGPGTRLTVL.

The CDR3: CASSYVGSGLGYEQYF. CDR3 DNA: TGTGCCAGCAGTTACGTTGGGAGCGGTCTCGGCTACGAGCAGTACTTC. The chain recombines TRBV6-5 with TRBJ2-7; D is perhaps TRBD2 (5 bases). V was shortened by 2 bases and J by 3 bases, with 17 bases between the two germline ends. The CDR3 spans 16 residues. In germline, CDR1 is MNHEY, CDR2 SVGAGI.